This note documents a single T cell receptor (beta chain) sequence. The sample is drawn from a study of somatic mutations in cytotoxic T cells in rheumatoid arthritis. V was cut by 5 bases and J by 0 bases, with 11 bases left in between. Germline CDR1 MNHEY, CDR2 SMNVEV (reference sequence). The CDR3 is made up of 16 amino acids. The repertoire was sequenced with immunoSEQ multiplex PCR; TCRdb's copy has only in-frame clones and lacks some. The table records about 20,000 clones, 70% to 90% of them present only once. The rearrangement links TRBV27 to TRBJ2-6; tentative D call: TRBD1 (6 bases). This TCR was recovered from a woman aged 45 to 65 in good health. Sequencing input: CD8+ T cells sorted from blood. CDR3 protein: CASSPLGGSGANVLTF. The CDR3 DNA follows: TGTGCCAGCAGTCCATTAGGGGGCTCTGGGGCCAACGTCCTGACTTTC.